The source of this T cell receptor beta chain is a study of T cell responses to AZD1222 COVID-19 vaccine. As regards this clone: Its antigen is currently unknown.

Notes on the study in general: Of spike-specific TCRs, nearly half reportedly target regions left unmutated in variants. Baseline seropositivity characterized only a handful of AZD1222 recipients.

Produced via immunoSEQ multiplex PCR; TCRdb's table is partial and in-frame only. The profile covers about 160,000 clones, with about 92% appearing a single time and approximately 0.98% taken by the ten largest. V was trimmed by 0 bases and J by 6 bases, leaving 9 bases between them. Germline CDR1 SGHAT, CDR2 FQNNGV. The CDR3 extends over 13 amino acids. This chain uses TRBV11-2 with TRBJ2-7; D not resolved. The source of this sequence is an adult who received the AZD1222 COVID-19 vaccine. The source material was peripheral blood, sampled 28 days after the second AZD1222 dose. The DNA for the CDR3 is TGTGCCAGCAGCTTAGAAAACTTCAGCGAGCAGTACTTC. Residues: CASSLENFSEQYF.